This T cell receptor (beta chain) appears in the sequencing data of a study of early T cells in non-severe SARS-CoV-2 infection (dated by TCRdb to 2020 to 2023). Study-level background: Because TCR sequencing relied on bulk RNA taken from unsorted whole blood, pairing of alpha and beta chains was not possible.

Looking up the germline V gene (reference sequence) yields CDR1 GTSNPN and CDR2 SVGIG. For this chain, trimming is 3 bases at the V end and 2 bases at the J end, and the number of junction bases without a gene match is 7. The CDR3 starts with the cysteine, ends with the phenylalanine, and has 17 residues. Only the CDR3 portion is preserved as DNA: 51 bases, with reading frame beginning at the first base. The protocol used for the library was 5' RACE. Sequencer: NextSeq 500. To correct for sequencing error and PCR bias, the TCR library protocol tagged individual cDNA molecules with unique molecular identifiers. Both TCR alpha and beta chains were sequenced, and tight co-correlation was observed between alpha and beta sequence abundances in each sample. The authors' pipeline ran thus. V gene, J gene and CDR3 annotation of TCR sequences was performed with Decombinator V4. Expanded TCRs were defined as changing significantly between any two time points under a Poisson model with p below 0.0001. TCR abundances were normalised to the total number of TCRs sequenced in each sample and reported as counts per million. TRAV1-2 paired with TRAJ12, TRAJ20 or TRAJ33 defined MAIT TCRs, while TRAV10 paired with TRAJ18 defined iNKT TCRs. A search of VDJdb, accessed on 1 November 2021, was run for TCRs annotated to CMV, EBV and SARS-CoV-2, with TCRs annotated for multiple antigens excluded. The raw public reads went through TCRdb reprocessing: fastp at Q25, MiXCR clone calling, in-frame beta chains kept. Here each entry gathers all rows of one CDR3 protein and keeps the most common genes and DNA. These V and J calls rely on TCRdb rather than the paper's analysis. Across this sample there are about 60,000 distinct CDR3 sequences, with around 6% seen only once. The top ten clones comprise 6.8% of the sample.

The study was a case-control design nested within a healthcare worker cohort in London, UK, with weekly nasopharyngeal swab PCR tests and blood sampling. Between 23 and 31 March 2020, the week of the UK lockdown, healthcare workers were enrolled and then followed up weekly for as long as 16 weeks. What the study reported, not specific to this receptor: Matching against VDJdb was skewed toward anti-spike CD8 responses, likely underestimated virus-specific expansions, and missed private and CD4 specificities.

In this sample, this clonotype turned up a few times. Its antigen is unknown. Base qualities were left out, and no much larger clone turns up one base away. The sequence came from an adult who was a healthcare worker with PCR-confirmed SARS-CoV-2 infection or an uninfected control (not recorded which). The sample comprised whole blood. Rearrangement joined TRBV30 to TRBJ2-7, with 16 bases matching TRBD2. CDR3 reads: CAWSLGTSGGAAYEQYF. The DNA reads TGTGCCTGGAGCTTAGGGACTAGCGGGGGGGCCGCCTACGAGCAGTACTTC.